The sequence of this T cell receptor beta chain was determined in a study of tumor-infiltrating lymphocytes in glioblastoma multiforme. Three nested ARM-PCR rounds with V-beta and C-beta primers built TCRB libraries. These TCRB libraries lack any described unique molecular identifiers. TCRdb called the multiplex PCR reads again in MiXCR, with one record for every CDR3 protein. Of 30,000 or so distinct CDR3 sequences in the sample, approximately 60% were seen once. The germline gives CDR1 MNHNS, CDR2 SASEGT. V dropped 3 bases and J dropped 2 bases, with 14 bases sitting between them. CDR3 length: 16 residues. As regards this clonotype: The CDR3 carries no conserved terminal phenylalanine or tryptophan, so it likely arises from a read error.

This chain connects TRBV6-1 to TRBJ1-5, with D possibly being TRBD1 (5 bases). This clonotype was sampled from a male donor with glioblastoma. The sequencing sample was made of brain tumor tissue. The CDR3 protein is CASSDAGGRGNQPQHL. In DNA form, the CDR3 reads TGTGCCAGCAGTGATGCTGGGGGAAGGGGCAATCAGCCCCAGCATCTT.